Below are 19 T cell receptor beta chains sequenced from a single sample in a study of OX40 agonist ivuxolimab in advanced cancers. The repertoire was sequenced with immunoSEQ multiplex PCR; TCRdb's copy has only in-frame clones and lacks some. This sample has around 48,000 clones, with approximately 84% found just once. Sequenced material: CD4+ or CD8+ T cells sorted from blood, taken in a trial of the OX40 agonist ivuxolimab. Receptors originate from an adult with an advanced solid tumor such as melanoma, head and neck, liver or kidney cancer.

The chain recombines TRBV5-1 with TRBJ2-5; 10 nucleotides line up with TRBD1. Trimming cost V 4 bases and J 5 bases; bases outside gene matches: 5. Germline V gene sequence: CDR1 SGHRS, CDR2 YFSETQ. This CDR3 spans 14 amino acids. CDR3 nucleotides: TGCGCCAGCAGCACCCGACAGGGGGCTGAGACCCAGTACTTC. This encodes CASSTRQGAETQYF.

CDR3 nucleotide sequence: TGCGCCAGCAGCTTGGGGGGGACGGGGGCCAACGTCCTGACTTTC. This gives the protein CASSLGGTGANVLTF. This chain joins TRBV5-1 and TRBJ2-6; D tentatively reads TRBD1 or TRBD2 (5 bases each). The CDR3 contains 15 residues. Germline values: CDR1 SGHRS, CDR2 YFSETQ. The V end was cut by 0 bases, the J end by 4 bases, with 8 bases between. The entire variable domain, with the rest obtained from reference TRBV5-1 and TRBJ2-6, is as follows: KAGVTQTPRYLIKTRGQQVTLSCSPISGHRSVSWYQQTPGQGLQFLFEYFSETQRNKGNFPGRFSGRQFSNSRSEMNVSTLELGDSALYLCASSLGGTGANVLTFGAGSRLTVL.

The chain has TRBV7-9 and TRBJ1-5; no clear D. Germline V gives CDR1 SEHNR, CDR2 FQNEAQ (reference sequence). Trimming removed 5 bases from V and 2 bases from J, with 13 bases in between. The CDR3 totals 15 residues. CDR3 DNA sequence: TGTGCCAGCAGCCCGGGAGGGTGGGGCAATCAGCCCCAGCATTTT. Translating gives CASSPGGWGNQPQHF. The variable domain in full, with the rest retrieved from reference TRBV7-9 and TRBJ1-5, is DTGVSQNPRHKITKRGQNVTFRCDPISEHNRLYWYRQTLGQGPEFLTYFQNEAQLEKSRLLSDRFSAERPKGSFSTLEIQRTEQGDSAMYLCASSPGGWGNQPQHFGDGTRLSIL.

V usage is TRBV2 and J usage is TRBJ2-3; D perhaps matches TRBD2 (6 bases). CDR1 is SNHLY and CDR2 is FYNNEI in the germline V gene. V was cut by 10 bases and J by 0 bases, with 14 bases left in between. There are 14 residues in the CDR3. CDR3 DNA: TGTGCCAAGGGAGGAGGGACGAGCACAGATACGCAGTATTTT. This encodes CAKGGGTSTDTQYF.

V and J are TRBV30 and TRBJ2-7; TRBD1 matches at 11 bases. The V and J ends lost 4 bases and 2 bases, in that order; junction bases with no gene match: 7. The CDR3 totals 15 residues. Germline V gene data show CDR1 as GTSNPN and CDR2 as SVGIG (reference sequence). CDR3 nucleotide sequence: TGTGCCTGGAACCACGGGACAGGGGGAACCTACGAGCAGTACTTC. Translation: CAWNHGTGGTYEQYF.

The CDR3 DNA sequence: TGCGCCAGCAGCCAAGGTGTCCTTGGGGCGCGTTACAATGAGCAGTTCTTC. Residues: CASSQGVLGARYNEQFF. This chain connects TRBV4-1 to TRBJ2-1; perhaps TRBD1 as D (5 bases). CDR3 length equals 17 residues. CDR1 is MGHRA and CDR2 is YSYEKL in the germline V gene. Trimming took off 1 base at V and 4 bases at J, with 17 bases between the two ends.

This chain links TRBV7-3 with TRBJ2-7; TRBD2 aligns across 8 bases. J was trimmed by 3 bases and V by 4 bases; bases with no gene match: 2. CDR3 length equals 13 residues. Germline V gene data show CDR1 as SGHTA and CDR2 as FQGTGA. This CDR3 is CASSSSGSYEQYF. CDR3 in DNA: TGTGCCAGCAGCTCCAGCGGGAGCTACGAGCAGTACTTC.

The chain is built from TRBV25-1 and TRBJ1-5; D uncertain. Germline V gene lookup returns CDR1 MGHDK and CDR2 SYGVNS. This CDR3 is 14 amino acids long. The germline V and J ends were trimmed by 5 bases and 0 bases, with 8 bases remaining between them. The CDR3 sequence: CASSPNLSNQPQHF. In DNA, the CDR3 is TGTGCCAGCAGTCCTAACCTTAGCAATCAGCCCCAGCATTTT.

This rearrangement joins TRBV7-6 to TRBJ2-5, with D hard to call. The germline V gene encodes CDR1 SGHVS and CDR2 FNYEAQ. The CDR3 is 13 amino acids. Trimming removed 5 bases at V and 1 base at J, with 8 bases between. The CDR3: CASSPRIQETQYF. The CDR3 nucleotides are TGTGCCAGCAGCCCCAGGATCCAAGAGACCCAGTACTTC. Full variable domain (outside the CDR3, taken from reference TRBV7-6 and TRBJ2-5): GAGVSQSPRYKVTKRGQDVALRCDPISGHVSLYWYRQALGQGPEFLTYFNYEAQQDKSGLPNDRFSAERPEGSISTLTIQRTEQRDSAMYRCASSPRIQETQYFGPGTRLLVL.

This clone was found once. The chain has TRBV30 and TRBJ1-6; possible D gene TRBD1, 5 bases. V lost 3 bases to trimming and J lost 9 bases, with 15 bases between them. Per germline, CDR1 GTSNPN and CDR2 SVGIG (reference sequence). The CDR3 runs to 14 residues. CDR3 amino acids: CAWRELRGTSPLHF. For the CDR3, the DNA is TGTGCCTGGAGAGAGCTTAGGGGTACTTCACCCCTCCACTTT.

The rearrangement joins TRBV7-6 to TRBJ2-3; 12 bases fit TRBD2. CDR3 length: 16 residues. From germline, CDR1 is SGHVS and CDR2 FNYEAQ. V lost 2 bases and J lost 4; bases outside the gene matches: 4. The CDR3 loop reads CASSLLAGGGADTQYF. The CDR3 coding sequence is TGTGCCAGCAGCTTACTAGCGGGAGGGGGGGCAGATACGCAGTATTTT.

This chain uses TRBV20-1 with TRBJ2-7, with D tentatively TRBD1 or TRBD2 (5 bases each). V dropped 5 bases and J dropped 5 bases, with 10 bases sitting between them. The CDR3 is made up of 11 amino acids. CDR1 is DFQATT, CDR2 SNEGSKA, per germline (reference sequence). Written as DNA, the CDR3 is TGCAGTGCTCGGGACCAACACGAGCAGTACTTC. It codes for CSARDQHEQYF.

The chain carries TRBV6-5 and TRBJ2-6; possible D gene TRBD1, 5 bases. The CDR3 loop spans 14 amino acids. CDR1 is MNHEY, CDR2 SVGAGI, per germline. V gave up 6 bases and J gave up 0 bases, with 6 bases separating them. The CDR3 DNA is TGTGCCAGCAGCACAGGCTCTGGGGCCAACGTCCTGACTTTC. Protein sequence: CASSTGSGANVLTF.

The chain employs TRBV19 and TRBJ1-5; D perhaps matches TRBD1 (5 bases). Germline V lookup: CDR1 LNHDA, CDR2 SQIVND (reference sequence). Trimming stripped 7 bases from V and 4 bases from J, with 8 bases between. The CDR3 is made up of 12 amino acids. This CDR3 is CASKEGNQPQHF. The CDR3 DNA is TGTGCCAGTAAGGAGGGGAATCAGCCCCAGCATTTT. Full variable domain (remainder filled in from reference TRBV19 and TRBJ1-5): DGGITQSPKYLFRKEGQNVTLSCEQNLNHDAMYWYRQDPGQGLRLIYYSQIVNDFQKGDIAEGYSVSREKKESFPLTVTSAQKNPTAFYLCASKEGNQPQHFGDGTRLSIL.

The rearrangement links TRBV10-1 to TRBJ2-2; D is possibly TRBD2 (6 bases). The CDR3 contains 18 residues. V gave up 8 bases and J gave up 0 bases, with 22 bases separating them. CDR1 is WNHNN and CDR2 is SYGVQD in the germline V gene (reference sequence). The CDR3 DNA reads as TGCGCCAGCCCTAAGGAGGGAAAACGGGAATCGAACACCGGGGAGCTGTTTTTT. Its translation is CASPKEGKRESNTGELFF.

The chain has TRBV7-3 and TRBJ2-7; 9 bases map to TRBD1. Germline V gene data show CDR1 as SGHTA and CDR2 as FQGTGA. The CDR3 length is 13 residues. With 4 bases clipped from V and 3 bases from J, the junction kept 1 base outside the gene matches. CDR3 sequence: CASSSDRGYEQYF. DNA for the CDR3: TGTGCCAGCAGCTCGGACAGGGGCTACGAGCAGTACTTC.

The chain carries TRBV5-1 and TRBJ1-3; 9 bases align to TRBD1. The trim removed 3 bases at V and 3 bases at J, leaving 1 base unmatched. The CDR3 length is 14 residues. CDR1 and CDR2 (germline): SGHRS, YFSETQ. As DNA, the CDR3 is TGCGCCAGCAGCTCGACAGGGGGTGGAAACACCATATATTTT. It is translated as CASSSTGGGNTIYF.

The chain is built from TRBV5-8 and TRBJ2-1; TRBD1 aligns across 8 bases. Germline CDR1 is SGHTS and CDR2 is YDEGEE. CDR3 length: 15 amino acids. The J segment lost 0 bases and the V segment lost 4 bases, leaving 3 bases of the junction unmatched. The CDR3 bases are TGTGCCAGCAGCCGGACAGGGAGCTCCTACAATGAGCAGTTCTTC. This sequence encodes CASSRTGSSYNEQFF. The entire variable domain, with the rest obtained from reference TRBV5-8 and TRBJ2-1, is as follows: EAGVTQSPTHLIKTRGQQATLRCSPISGHTSVYWYQQALGLGLQFLLWYDEGEERNRGNFPPRFSGRQFPNYSSELNVNALELEDSALYLCASSRTGSSYNEQFFGPGTRLTVL.

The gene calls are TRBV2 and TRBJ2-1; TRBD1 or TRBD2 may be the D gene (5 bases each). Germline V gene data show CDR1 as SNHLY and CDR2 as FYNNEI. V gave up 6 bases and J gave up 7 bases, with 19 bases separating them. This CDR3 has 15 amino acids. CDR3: CASRVSGPVGNEQFF. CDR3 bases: TGTGCCAGCAGGGTTTCGGGGCCCGTCGGAAATGAGCAGTTCTTC.